The clone carrying this TCR beta chain was found a few times. Its target is unknown. The data are from a study of CD8 T cells in ankylosing spondylitis. Study-level results: Clones that were linked to disease were CD8+ and were relatively rare in peripheral blood. Significant enrichment of disease-linked clones was reported in matched ankylosing spondylitis synovial fluid. Within ankylosing spondylitis blood, a TCR beta motif made up of roughly eight highly homologous variants appeared to be characteristic.

In TCRdb, the 5' RACE reads were re-called with MiXCR into one record per CDR3 protein. This table has about 350,000 distinct CDR3 sequences, 20% appearing once. This CDR3 has 15 amino acids. Per germline, CDR1 SGHRS and CDR2 YFSETQ. V was cut by 5 bases and J by 0 bases, with 14 bases left in between. Sequenced input: blood, either unsorted or a sorted T cell fraction (not recorded which). The receptor's source is a male donor with ankylosing spondylitis or in good health (not recorded which). The V call is TRBV5-1, the J call TRBJ2-5; tentative D call: TRBD2 (6 bases). This CDR3 is CASSSTGANQETQYF. CDR3 nucleotides: TGCGCCAGCAGTTCCACGGGAGCGAACCAAGAGACCCAGTACTTC.